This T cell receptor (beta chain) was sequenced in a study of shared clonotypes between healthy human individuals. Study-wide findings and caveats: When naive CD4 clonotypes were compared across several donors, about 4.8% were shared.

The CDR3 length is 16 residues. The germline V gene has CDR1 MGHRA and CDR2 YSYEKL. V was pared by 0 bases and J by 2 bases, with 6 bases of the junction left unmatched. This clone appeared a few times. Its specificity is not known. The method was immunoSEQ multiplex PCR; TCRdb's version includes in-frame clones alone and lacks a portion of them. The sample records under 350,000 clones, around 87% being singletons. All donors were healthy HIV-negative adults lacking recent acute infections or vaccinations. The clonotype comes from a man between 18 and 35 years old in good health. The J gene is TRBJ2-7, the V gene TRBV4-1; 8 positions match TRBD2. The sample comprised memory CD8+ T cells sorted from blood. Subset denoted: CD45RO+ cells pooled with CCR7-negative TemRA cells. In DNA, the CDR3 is TGCGCCAGCAGCCAAGACCCCCTAGCGGGCACCTACGAGCAGTACTTC. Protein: CASSQDPLAGTYEQYF.